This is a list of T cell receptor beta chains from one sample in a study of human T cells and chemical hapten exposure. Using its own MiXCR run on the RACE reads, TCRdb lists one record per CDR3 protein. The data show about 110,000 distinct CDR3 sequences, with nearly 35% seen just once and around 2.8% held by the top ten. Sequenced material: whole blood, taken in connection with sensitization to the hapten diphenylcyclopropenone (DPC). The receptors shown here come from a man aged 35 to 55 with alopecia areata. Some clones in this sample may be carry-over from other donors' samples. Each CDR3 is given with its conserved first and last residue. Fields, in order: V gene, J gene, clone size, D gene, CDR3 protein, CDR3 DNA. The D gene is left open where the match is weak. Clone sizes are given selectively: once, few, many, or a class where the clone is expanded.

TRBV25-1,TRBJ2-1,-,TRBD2,CASSVSGLAGANEQFF,TGTGCCAGCAGTGTGTCGGGACTAGCGGGAGCAAATGAGCAGTTCTTC
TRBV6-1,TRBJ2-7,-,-,CASSDWTGIYEQYF,TGTGCCAGCAGTGATTGGACCGGAATCTACGAGCAGTACTTC
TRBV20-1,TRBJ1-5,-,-,CSGTIGVNQPQHF,TGCAGTGGGACGATAGGGGTTAATCAGCCCCAGCATTTT
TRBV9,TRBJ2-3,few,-,CASSPRRVTDTQYF,TGTGCCAGCAGCCCCCGCAGGGTCACAGATACGCAGTATTTT
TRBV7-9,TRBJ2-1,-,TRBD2,CASSSDLSGRSFNEQFF,TGTGCCAGCAGCTCCGACCTTAGCGGGAGATCGTTTAATGAGCAGTTCTTC
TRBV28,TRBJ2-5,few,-,CASNLAIRQETQYF,TGTGCCAGCAACCTCGCCATCAGACAAGAGACCCAGTACTTC
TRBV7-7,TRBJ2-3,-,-,CASTRGGPHTDTQYF,TGTGCTAGCACAAGGGGGGGGCCCCACACAGATACGCAGTATTTT
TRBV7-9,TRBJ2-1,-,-,CASSLVFGTHNEQFF,TGTGCCAGCAGCTTAGTGTTTGGAACCCACAATGAGCAGTTCTTC
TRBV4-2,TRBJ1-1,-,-,CASSQEAGAGTEAFF,TGTGCCAGCAGCCAAGAAGCAGGGGCGGGCACTGAAGCTTTCTTT
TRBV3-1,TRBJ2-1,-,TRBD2,CASSQMSSSGKQFF,TGTGCCAGCAGCCAAATGAGTTCTAGCGGGAAGCAGTTCTTC
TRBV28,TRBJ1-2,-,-,CASSPTGFYGYTF,TGTGCCAGCAGTCCAACAGGGTTCTATGGCTACACCTTC
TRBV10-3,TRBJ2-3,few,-,CAISESPGRTDTQYF,TGTGCCATCAGTGAGTCCCCGGGACGAACAGATACGCAGTATTTT
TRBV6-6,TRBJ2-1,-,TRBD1,CASSRETGGKDEQFF,TGTGCCAGCAGCAGGGAGACAGGGGGAAAGGATGAGCAGTTCTTC
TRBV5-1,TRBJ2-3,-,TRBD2,CASSRRLASTDTQYF,TGCGCCAGCAGCCGCCGACTAGCTAGCACAGATACGCAGTATTTT
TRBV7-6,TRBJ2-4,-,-,CASSLVFGNIQYF,TGTGCCAGCAGCTTAGTCTTCGGAAACATTCAGTACTTC
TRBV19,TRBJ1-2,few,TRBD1,CASTGQAFTNYGYTF,TGTGCCAGTACGGGACAGGCCTTTACTAACTATGGCTACACCTTC
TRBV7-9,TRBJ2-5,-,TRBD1,CASSLSGQDIIAETQYF,TGTGCCAGCAGCTTGTCGGGACAGGACATTATAGCAGAGACCCAGTACTTC
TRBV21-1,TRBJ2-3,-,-,CASSPPGSVWVGDRVTDTQYF,TGTGCCAGCAGCCCGCCTGGGAGCGTTTGGGTAGGGGACAGGGTGACAGATACGCAGTATTTT
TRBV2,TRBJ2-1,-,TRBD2,CASSEIDMGLAGGPYYNEQFF,TGTGCCAGCAGTGAAATCGATATGGGACTAGCGGGAGGGCCTTACTACAATGAGCAGTTCTTC
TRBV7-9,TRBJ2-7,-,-,CASSPGKSGEQYF,TGTGCCAGCAGCCCCGGGAAATCGGGTGAGCAGTACTTC
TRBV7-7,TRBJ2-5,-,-,CASSLVGGQETQYF,TGTGCTAGCAGCTTAGTCGGGGGCCAAGAGACCCAGTACTTC
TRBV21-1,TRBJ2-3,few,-,CASSKEDRGHTDTQYF,TGTGCCAGCAGCAAAGAGGATCGGGGTCACACAGATACGCAGTATTTT
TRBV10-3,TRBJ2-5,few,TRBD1,CAINPGTAPETQYF,TGTGCCATCAATCCGGGGACAGCCCCAGAGACCCAGTACTTC
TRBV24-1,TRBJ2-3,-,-,CATAASDTQYF,TGTGCCACCGCGGCCAGTGATACGCAGTATTTT
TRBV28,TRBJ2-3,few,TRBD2,CASSLLLSGSQYF,TGTGCCAGCAGCCTACTTCTTAGCGGGAGTCAGTATTTT